The text below deals with one T cell receptor (beta chain). Its antigen is not known. This sample is part of a study of EBV T-cell therapy then PD-1 blockade in nasopharyngeal carcinoma. Only in-frame clones appear in the TCRdb table, and some are missing; sequencing was by immunoSEQ multiplex PCR. The sample contains roughly 14,000 clones, roughly 80% of which appear only once. Trimming removed 2 bases at V and 8 bases at J, with 19 bases between. CDR3 length: 17 amino acids. Looked up from germline, CDR1 is MNHNS and CDR2 is SASEGT. Treatment described: AdE1-LMPpoly-expanded autologous EBV-specific T-cell therapy followed by anti-PD-1 nivolumab.

The specimen comprised CD8+ T cells from blood, sampled at approximately day 100 from a patient whose treatment included autologous EBV-specific T cells and nivolumab. The TCR comes from a man aged 40-50 years with nasopharyngeal carcinoma. The chain employs TRBV6-1 and TRBJ1-6; possibly TRBD1 for D (6 bases). CDR3 protein: CASSETTPGERDSPLHF. The CDR3 DNA is TGTGCCAGCAGTGAAACGACGCCAGGGGAAAGGGATTCACCCCTCCACTTT.